This T cell receptor beta chain is drawn from a study of a mutant IDH1 vaccine in newly diagnosed glioma. The overall study: Treated patients had a mean age of approximately 40 years and a roughly 60% male, roughly 40% female split.

Generated by immunoSEQ multiplex PCR, the TCRdb table keeps only in-frame clones and is missing some. In the table there are approximately 36,000 clones, under 80% of which are singletons. The time point here: baseline, week 1 (first vaccination visit). The treatment was: pre-vaccination baseline after standard-of-care therapy. The starting material was PBMCs, obtained from a glioma patient treated with radiotherapy, temozolomide or both. This receptor was taken from a man in his forties with glioma. Some clones in this sample may be carry-over from other donors' samples.

The CDR3 loop reads CASSVGDLTGYTF. For the CDR3, the DNA is TGTGCCAGCAGCGTAGGGGATTTGACTGGCTACACCTTC. This sequence joins TRBV9 and TRBJ1-2, with D hard to call. This CDR3 comprises 13 residues. V lost 0 bases to trimming and J lost 7 bases, with 10 bases between them. Looked up from germline, CDR1 is SGDLS and CDR2 is YYNGEE.